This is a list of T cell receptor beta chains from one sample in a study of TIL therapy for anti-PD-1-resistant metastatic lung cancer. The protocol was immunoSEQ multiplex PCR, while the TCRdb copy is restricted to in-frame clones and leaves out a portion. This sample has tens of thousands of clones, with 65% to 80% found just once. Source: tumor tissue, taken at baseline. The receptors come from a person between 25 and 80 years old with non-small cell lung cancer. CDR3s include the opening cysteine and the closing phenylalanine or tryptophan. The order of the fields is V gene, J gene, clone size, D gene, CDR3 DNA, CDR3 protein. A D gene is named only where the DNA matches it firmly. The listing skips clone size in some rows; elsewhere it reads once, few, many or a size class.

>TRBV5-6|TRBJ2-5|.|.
TGTGCCAGCAGCTTCTCCAGGACGGAGACCCAGTACTTC
CASSFSRTETQYF
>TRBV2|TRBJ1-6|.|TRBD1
TGTGCCAGCACGGGACAGGGGGCTAATAGTGGTAGTTCACCCCTCCACTTT
CASTGQGANSGSSPLHF
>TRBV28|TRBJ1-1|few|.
TGTGCCAGCAGTTTATTGGGGTACACTGAAGCTTTCTTT
CASSLLGYTEAFF
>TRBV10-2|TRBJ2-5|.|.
TGCGCCAGCAGGGTACAAGAGACCCAGTACTTC
CASRVQETQYF
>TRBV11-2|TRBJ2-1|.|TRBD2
TGTGCCAGCAGCCCCCGGGGGGGCGGGAGCTCCTACAATGAGCAGTTCTTC
CASSPRGGGSSYNEQFF
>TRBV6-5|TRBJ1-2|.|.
TGTGCCTCCCGACAGGAACCCTATGGCTACACCTTC
CASRQEPYGYTF
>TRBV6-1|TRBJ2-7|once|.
TGTGCCAGCAAGATGTGGCGGACGGCCTCGTACGAGCAGTACTTC
CASKMWRTASYEQYF
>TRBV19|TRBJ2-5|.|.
TGTGCCAGTAGTATCCGGCGAGAGACCCAGTACTTC
CASSIRRETQYF
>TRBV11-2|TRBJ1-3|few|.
TGTGCCAGCAGCTCACTTCAGGGAAACACCATATATTTT
CASSSLQGNTIYF
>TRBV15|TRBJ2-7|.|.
TGTGCCACCAGCAGGGCCGGGCTTAACTACGAGCAGTACTTC
CATSRAGLNYEQYF
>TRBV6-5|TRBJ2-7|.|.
TGTGCCAGCAGTTTGGCGGGGCTTGCCTACGAGCAGTACTTC
CASSLAGLAYEQYF
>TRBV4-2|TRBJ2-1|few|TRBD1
TGTGCCAGCAGCCGACAGGGGAACAATGAGCAGTTCTTC
CASSRQGNNEQFF
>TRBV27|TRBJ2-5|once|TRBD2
TGTGCCAGCAGTTTACGGGGGGGCAGGGAGACCCAGTACTTC
CASSLRGGRETQYF
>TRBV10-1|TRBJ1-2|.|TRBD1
TGCGCCAGCAGTTTCGGACAGGGCTATGGCTACACCTTC
CASSFGQGYGYTF
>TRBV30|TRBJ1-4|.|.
TGTGCCTGGAGTACCGGTGGTGAAAAACTGTTTTTT
CAWSTGGEKLFF